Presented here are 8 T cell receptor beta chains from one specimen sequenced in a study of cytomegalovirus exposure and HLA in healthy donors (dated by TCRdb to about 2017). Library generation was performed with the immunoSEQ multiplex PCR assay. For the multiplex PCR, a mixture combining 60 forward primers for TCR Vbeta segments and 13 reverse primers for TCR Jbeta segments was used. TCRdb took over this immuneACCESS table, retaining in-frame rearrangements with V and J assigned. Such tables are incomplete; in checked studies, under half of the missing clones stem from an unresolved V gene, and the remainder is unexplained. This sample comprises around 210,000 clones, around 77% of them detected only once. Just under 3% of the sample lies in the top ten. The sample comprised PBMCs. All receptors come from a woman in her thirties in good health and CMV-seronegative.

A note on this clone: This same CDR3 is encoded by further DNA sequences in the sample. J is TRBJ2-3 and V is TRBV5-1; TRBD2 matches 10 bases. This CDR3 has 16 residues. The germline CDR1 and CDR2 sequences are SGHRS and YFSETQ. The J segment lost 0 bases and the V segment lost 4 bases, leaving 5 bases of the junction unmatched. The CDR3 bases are TGCGCCAGCAGCCTAGGACTAGCGGAAAGCACAGATACGCAGTATTTT. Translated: CASSLGLAESTDTQYF.

The CDR3 protein is CASSLVAFHRGNEQFF. Written as DNA, the CDR3 is TGCGCCAGCAGCTTGGTCGCGTTTCACAGGGGGAATGAGCAGTTCTTC. The chain is built from TRBV5-1 and TRBJ2-1, with 8 bases aligning to TRBD1. Germline lookup yields CDR1 SGHRS and CDR2 YFSETQ. V lost 0 bases, J lost 7 bases, and 9 bases stayed unmatched. CDR3 length: 16 amino acids.

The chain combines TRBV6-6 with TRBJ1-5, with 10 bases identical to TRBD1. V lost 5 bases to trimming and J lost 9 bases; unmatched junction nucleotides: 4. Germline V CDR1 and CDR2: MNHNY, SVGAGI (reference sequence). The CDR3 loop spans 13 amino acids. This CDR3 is CASSGQGGLPQHF. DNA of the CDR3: TGTGCCAGCAGTGGACAGGGGGGACTGCCCCAGCATTTT.

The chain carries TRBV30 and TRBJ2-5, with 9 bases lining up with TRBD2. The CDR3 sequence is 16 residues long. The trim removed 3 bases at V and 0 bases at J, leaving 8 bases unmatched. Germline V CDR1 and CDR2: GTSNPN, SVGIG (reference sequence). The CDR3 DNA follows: TGTGCCTGGAGCCCGTTGGCGGGAGGGTACCAAGAGACCCAGTACTTC. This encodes CAWSPLAGGYQETQYF.

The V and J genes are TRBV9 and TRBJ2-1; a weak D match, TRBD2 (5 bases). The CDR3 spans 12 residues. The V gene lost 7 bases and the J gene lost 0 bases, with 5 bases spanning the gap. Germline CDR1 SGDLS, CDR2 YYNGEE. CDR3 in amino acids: CASGSSYNEQFF. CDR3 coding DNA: TGTGCCAGCGGGAGCTCCTACAATGAGCAGTTCTTC. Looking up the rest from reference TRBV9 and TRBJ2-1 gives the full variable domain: DSGVTQTPKHLITATGQRVTLRCSPRSGDLSVYWYQQSLDQGLQFLIQYYNGEERAKGNILERFSAQQFPDLHSELNLSSLELGDSALYFCASGSSYNEQFFGPGTRLTVL.

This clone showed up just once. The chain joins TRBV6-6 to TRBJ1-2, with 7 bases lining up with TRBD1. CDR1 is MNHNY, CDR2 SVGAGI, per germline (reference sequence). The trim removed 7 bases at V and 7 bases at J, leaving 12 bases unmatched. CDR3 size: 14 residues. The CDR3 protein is CASNNRGGSVGYTF. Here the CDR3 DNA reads TGTGCCAGCAACAACCGAGGGGGCTCGGTTGGCTACACCTTC.

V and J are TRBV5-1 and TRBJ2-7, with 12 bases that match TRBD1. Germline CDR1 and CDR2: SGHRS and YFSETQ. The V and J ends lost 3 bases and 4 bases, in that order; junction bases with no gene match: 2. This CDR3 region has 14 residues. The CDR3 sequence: CASSWGQGAYEQYF. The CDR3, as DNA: TGCGCCAGCAGCTGGGGACAGGGGGCGTACGAGCAGTACTTC.

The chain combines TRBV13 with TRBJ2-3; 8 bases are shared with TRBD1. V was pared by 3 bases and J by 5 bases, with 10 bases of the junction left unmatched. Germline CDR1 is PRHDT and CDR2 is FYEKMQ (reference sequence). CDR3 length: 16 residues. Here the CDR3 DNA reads TGTGCCAGCAGCTTCGTTTCCAGGGGGCCTAGAGATACGCAGTATTTT. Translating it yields CASSFVSRGPRDTQYF.